These 32 T cell receptor beta chains originate from one sample sequenced in a study of OX40 agonist ivuxolimab in advanced cancers. TCRdb's copy holds only in-frame clones and misses some; the assay was immunoSEQ multiplex PCR. The table has some 16,000 clones, 77% seen once. Here the sequenced sample was CD4+ or CD8+ T cells sorted from blood, taken in a trial of the OX40 agonist ivuxolimab. These receptor sequences come from an adult with an advanced solid tumor such as melanoma, head and neck, liver or kidney cancer.

The chain has TRBV27 and TRBJ1-2, with TRBD1 as a possible D gene (6 bases). V was pared by 4 bases and J by 5 bases, with 11 bases between. This CDR3 comprises 13 residues. CDR1 MNHEY and CDR2 SMNVEV come from the germline V gene (reference sequence). CDR3 in amino acids: CASSSDTGYGYTF. The CDR3 coding sequence is TGTGCCAGCAGTTCGGATACAGGGTATGGCTACACCTTC.

The chain recombines TRBV7-9 with TRBJ1-4; TRBD1 matches 10 bases. This CDR3 contains 15 residues. J was trimmed by 6 bases and V by 5 bases; bases with no gene match: 6. Germline CDR1 and CDR2: SEHNR and FQNEAQ (reference sequence). The CDR3 loop reads CASSGSGTGDEKLFF. The CDR3 DNA follows: TGTGCCAGCAGCGGTTCCGGGACAGGGGATGAAAAACTGTTTTTT.

This clone was counted once. The chain carries TRBV13 and TRBJ2-4; a weak D match, TRBD2 (5 bases). V lost 1 base and J 0 bases, leaving 10 bases between the germline ends. Looked up from germline, CDR1 is PRHDT and CDR2 is FYEKMQ (reference sequence). The CDR3 length is 16 residues. This CDR3 is CASSLERSLAKNIQYF. DNA of the CDR3: TGTGCCAGCAGCTTAGAGCGGTCCCTAGCCAAAAACATTCAGTACTTC. The full variable domain, completed using reference TRBV13 and TRBJ2-4, is AAGVIQSPRHLIKEKRETATLKCYPIPRHDTVYWYQQGPGQDPQFLISFYEKMQSDKGSIPDRFSAQQFSDYHSELNMSSLELGDSALYFCASSLERSLAKNIQYFGAGTRLSVL.

The CDR3 reads CASSQDWTGAHGANVLTF. For the CDR3, the DNA is TGCGCCAGCAGCCAAGATTGGACAGGGGCGCATGGGGCCAACGTCCTGACTTTC. The chain employs TRBV4-3 and TRBJ2-6; 9 bases match TRBD1. The CDR3 contains 18 residues. Germline loops: CDR1 LGHNA, CDR2 YSLEER. The ends lost 0 bases at V and 3 bases at J; junction bases unmatched: 6.

This clone is a singleton in its sample. The chain uses TRBV11-2 and TRBJ2-7; D is unclear. Germline values: CDR1 SGHAT, CDR2 FQNNGV. Trimming took 2 bases from V and 2 from J, leaving 13 bases between them. The CDR3 is made up of 15 amino acids. The CDR3 region has the DNA TGTGCCAGCAGCTTAAGTGCGGCCCCGCCCTACGAGCAGTACTTC. This translates into CASSLSAAPPYEQYF.

The chain links TRBV6-1 to TRBJ1-1; D is unclear. The V gene lost 6 bases and the J gene lost 3 bases, with 11 bases spanning the gap. Germline CDR1 reads MNHNS; CDR2 reads SASEGT. CDR3 length: 13 residues. CDR3 nucleotides: TGTGCCAGCAGACGAGGACTTTACACTGAAGCTTTCTTT. Translated, it gives CASRRGLYTEAFF.

This chain links TRBV11-2 with TRBJ2-7; possibly TRBD1 for D (6 bases). CDR1 SGHAT and CDR2 FQNNGV come from the germline V gene. Trimming stripped 0 bases from V and 0 bases from J, with 6 bases between. The CDR3 is made up of 14 amino acids. CDR3 in amino acids: CASSLEQGSYEQYF. CDR3 nucleotide sequence: TGTGCCAGCAGCTTAGAACAGGGCTCCTACGAGCAGTACTTC.

The gene calls are TRBV7-8 and TRBJ2-2; 8 bases agree with TRBD1. V shed 2 bases and J 4 bases; nucleotides not matched to a gene: 3. This CDR3 is 15 amino acids long. Per germline, CDR1 SGHVS and CDR2 FQNEAQ. This CDR3 reads CASSLWTGSTGELFF. The DNA of the CDR3 is TGTGCCAGCAGCTTATGGACAGGGTCCACCGGGGAGCTGTTTTTT.

The chain joins TRBV5-8 to TRBJ2-7; possibly TRBD1 for D (5 bases). The CDR3 covers 14 residues. Trimming left V 0 bases short and J 0 bases short, with 7 bases between. Per the germline V gene, CDR1 is SGHTS and CDR2 is YDEGEE. The chain's CDR3 is CASSLADSSYEQYF. The CDR3 DNA reads as TGTGCCAGCAGCTTGGCCGACAGCTCCTACGAGCAGTACTTC.

V and J are TRBV19 and TRBJ2-1; D tentatively reads TRBD1 or TRBD2 (6 bases each). Deletions cut 2 bases from V and 10 bases from J, with 30 bases between. The CDR3 runs 19 residues. Germline V gene data show CDR1 as LNHDA and CDR2 as SQIVND (reference sequence). The CDR3 DNA is TGTGCCAGTAGTATAATCGGAGGAGGACGGGGGCCCCCTCTAGGAGAGCAGTTCTTC. It is translated as CASSIIGGGRGPPLGEQFF.

Only a few counts were recorded for this clone. The chain employs TRBV7-8 and TRBJ1-5; D call uncertain. The CDR3 extends over 15 amino acids. In germline, CDR1 is SGHVS, CDR2 FQNEAQ. V was pared by 1 base and J by 5 bases, with 12 bases between. CDR3 DNA sequence: TGTGCCAGCAGCTTAGAACCAGTTGGGGATCAGCCCCAGCATTTT. It yields the protein CASSLEPVGDQPQHF.

About this clone itself: An end of the junction differs from the germline gene, which may be a read error. The rearrangement links TRBV9 to TRBJ2-1, with a weak D call TRBD2 (6 bases). Germline V gene sequence: CDR1 SGDLS, CDR2 YYNGEE. This CDR3 comprises 15 residues. In DNA form, the CDR3 reads TGTGCCAGCAGCGTATACGGGGACTCCGACAATGAGCAGTTCTTC. Amino acid sequence: CASSVYGDSDNEQFF.

The CDR3 DNA is TGTGCCAGTAGTATAGTTGGGATGGCGTGGGAAAAACTGTTTTTT. Its protein product is CASSIVGMAWEKLFF. This chain links TRBV19 with TRBJ1-4; D uncertain. The CDR3 is made up of 15 amino acids. Trimming shortened V by 1 base and J by 8 bases, and 14 bases separated the two germline ends. The germline V gene encodes CDR1 LNHDA and CDR2 SQIVND (reference sequence). Drawing the rest from reference TRBV19 and TRBJ1-4, the complete variable domain is DGGITQSPKYLFRKEGQNVTLSCEQNLNHDAMYWYRQDPGQGLRLIYYSQIVNDFQKGDIAEGYSVSREKKESFPLTVTSAQKNPTAFYLCASSIVGMAWEKLFFGSGTQLSVL.

In regard to this clone: One end of the junction fails to match germline, which may point to a read error. In the same sample, other DNA sequences code for this CDR3. CDR3 nucleotide sequence: TGTGCCAGTAGCTCCCGTATCGACCCAAACACCGGGGAGCTGTTTTTT. Its translation is CASSSRIDPNTGELFF. This chain joins TRBV7-8 and TRBJ2-2; D remains ambiguous. Germline V gene lookup returns CDR1 SGHVS and CDR2 FQNEAQ. The CDR3 is made up of 16 amino acids. The whole variable domain, remainder taken from reference TRBV7-8 and TRBJ2-2, is GAGVSQSPRYKVAKRGQDVALRCDPISGHVSLFWYQQALGQGPEFLTYFQNEAQLDKSGLPSDRFFAERPEGSVSTLKIQRTQQEDSAVYLCASSSRIDPNTGELFFGEGSRLTVL.

In this sample, this clone turned up a few times. The V and J genes are TRBV4-3 and TRBJ2-5; 7 positions match TRBD2. There are 16 residues in the CDR3. V dropped 6 bases and J dropped 1; count of bases not matched to a gene: 11. Germline CDR1 LGHNA, CDR2 YSLEER. DNA for the CDR3: TGCGCCAGCAGTTTCGGGAGGACCCGGTTCCAAGAGACCCAGTACTTC. Translated: CASSFGRTRFQETQYF.

The V call is TRBV7-8, the J call TRBJ2-1, with TRBD1 matching over 10 bases. Germline values: CDR1 SGHVS, CDR2 FQNEAQ. J gave up 0 bases and V 1 base, and 3 bases lay outside the gene matches. This CDR3 has 17 residues. Written as DNA, the CDR3 is TGTGCCAGCAGCTTAGGACAGGGGGCTAGCTCCTACAATGAGCAGTTCTTC. Protein product: CASSLGQGASSYNEQFF.

V and J are TRBV30 and TRBJ1-5, with 7 bases lining up with TRBD1. With 0 bases clipped from V and 1 base from J, the junction kept 9 bases outside the gene matches. The CDR3 has 17 residues. CDR1 is GTSNPN and CDR2 is SVGIG in the germline V gene (reference sequence). The DNA for the CDR3 is TGTGCCTGGAGTGTGGGCAGGGGGGACGCCAGCAATCAGCCCCAGCATTTT. It is translated as CAWSVGRGDASNQPQHF.

V usage is TRBV14 and J usage is TRBJ2-7; TRBD2 aligns across 7 bases. This CDR3 contains 17 residues. After removal of 0 bases from V and 0 bases from J, the junction contained 8 bases not matched to a gene. The germline gives CDR1 SGHDN, CDR2 FVKESK. The CDR3 sequence is CASSQDRMGGSSYEQYF. The DNA for the CDR3 is TGTGCCAGCAGCCAAGATCGTATGGGGGGGAGCTCCTACGAGCAGTACTTC. Full variable domain (rest looked up from reference TRBV14 and TRBJ2-7): EAGVTQFPSHSVIEKGQTVTLRCDPISGHDNLYWYRRVMGKEIKFLLHFVKESKQDESGMPNNRFLAERTGGTYSTLKVQPAELEDSGVYFCASSQDRMGGSSYEQYFGPGTRLTVT.

This clone was observed a few times. J is TRBJ1-2 and V is TRBV6-4; D remains unclear. Trimming pared 2 bases from V and 1 base from J, leaving 11 bases between. Per germline, CDR1 MRHNA and CDR2 SNTAGT. This CDR3 spans 15 amino acids. CDR3 sequence (DNA): TGTGCCAGCAGTGACACGGCAGAAAGTAACTATGGCTACACCTTC. Its protein is CASSDTAESNYGYTF.

The chain recombines TRBV6-5 with TRBJ1-1; maybe TRBD1 (6 bases). Deletions cut 2 bases from V and 7 bases from J, with 11 bases between. The CDR3 is 13 amino acids. CDR1 and CDR2 from the germline V gene are MNHEY and SVGAGI. The CDR3 loop is CASSYNGGVEAFF. The CDR3 DNA reads as TGTGCCAGCAGTTACAATGGGGGCGTTGAAGCTTTCTTT.

This clone showed up just a few times. The V gene is TRBV7-9, the J gene TRBJ2-3; D may be TRBD1 (6 bases). There are 17 residues in the CDR3. Trimming pared 6 bases from V and 4 bases from J, leaving 23 bases between. The germline CDR1 and CDR2 sequences are SEHNR and FQNEAQ (reference sequence). In DNA form, the CDR3 reads TGTGCCAGCAGTAAAGAAGGGGACATAAAGAGTCCAGATACGCAGTATTTT. It yields the protein CASSKEGDIKSPDTQYF.

V and J are TRBV27 and TRBJ2-1; 12 bases are shared with TRBD2. Germline loops: CDR1 MNHEY, CDR2 SMNVEV (reference sequence). The length of the CDR3 is 15 residues. V dropped 8 bases and J dropped 10; count of bases not matched to a gene: 12. This CDR3 reads CASSPKGLAGWEQFF. As DNA, the CDR3 is TGTGCCAGCTCCCCAAAGGGACTAGCGGGTTGGGAGCAGTTCTTC.

V usage is TRBV5-1 and J usage is TRBJ2-3; D might be TRBD1 (5 bases). The CDR3 has 16 amino acids. Germline V gene data show CDR1 as SGHRS and CDR2 as YFSETQ. Trimming shortened V by 0 bases and J by 4 bases, and 15 bases separated the two germline ends. The CDR3 bases are TGCGCCAGCAGCTTGGGCGGCAGGGTCGTCGCAGATACGCAGTATTTT. Protein: CASSLGGRVVADTQYF.

DNA for the CDR3: TGTGCCAGCAGCTTGGTCCAGATGAAGACCTACAATGAGCAGTTCTTC. Translation: CASSLVQMKTYNEQFF. V is TRBV5-6 and J is TRBJ2-1; D gene unclear. Between the trimmed V and J ends, which lost 0 bases and 2 bases, there was a span of 12 bases. The CDR3 has 16 amino acids. Germline CDR1 is SGHDT and CDR2 is YYEEEE.

The chain combines TRBV5-6 with TRBJ2-7; possible D gene TRBD1, 6 bases. Germline V gene lookup returns CDR1 SGHDT and CDR2 YYEEEE. V dropped 4 bases and J dropped 3 bases, with 11 bases sitting between them. The CDR3 is made up of 13 amino acids. CDR3 coding DNA: TGTGCCAGCAGCCCCTGGGACAACTACGAGCAGTACTTC. It yields the protein CASSPWDNYEQYF.

This chain uses TRBV7-6 with TRBJ2-1, with D unresolved. Germline V CDR1 and CDR2: SGHVS, FNYEAQ. V was cut by 1 base and J by 4 bases, with 14 bases left in between. The CDR3 loop spans 16 amino acids. The CDR3 loop is CASSLDPPDQYNEQFF. The CDR3 region has the DNA TGTGCCAGCAGCTTAGACCCCCCGGACCAATACAATGAGCAGTTCTTC.

The chain joins TRBV7-9 to TRBJ2-3; D possibly corresponds to TRBD1 (6 bases). This CDR3 contains 15 residues. V lost 5 bases and J lost 4, with 16 bases in between. Germline V gives CDR1 SEHNR, CDR2 FQNEAQ (reference sequence). CDR3 in DNA: TGTGCCAGCAGCCCCTCTCAAAGGGGGTCAGATACGCAGTATTTT. This gives the protein CASSPSQRGSDTQYF. Full variable domain (rest looked up from reference TRBV7-9 and TRBJ2-3): DTGVSQNPRHKITKRGQNVTFRCDPISEHNRLYWYRQTLGQGPEFLTYFQNEAQLEKSRLLSDRFSAERPKGSFSTLEIQRTEQGDSAMYLCASSPSQRGSDTQYFGPGTRLTVL.

The chain couples TRBV4-3 to TRBJ2-3; 8 nucleotides line up with TRBD2. Trimming cost V 3 bases and J 1 base; bases outside gene matches: 6. The CDR3 totals 16 residues. Germline values: CDR1 LGHNA, CDR2 YSLEER. CDR3 DNA: TGCGCCAGCAGCCACTTTTATAGCGGGGGCACAGATACGCAGTATTTT. This sequence encodes CASSHFYSGGTDTQYF.

The chain couples TRBV4-1 to TRBJ2-7; no firm D call. This CDR3 region has 13 residues. CDR1 is MGHRA and CDR2 is YSYEKL in the germline V gene. Trimming shortened V by 0 bases and J by 3 bases, and 6 bases separated the two germline ends. CDR3 protein: CASSQEALYEQYF. The CDR3 bases are TGCGCCAGCAGCCAAGAGGCCCTCTACGAGCAGTACTTC.

The V call is TRBV4-3, the J call TRBJ1-1, with D perhaps TRBD1 (5 bases). The CDR3 is 17 amino acids. Trimming left V 5 bases short and J 3 bases short, with 22 bases between. Germline CDR1 reads LGHNA; CDR2 reads YSLEER. For the CDR3, the DNA is TGCGCCAGCAGCTCTAAGTTGGGGTCGGGGCTTTACACTGAAGCTTTCTTT. Protein: CASSSKLGSGLYTEAFF.

Written as DNA, the CDR3 is TGTGCCAGCAGCTTAACTGAAGCTTTCTTT. Translating gives CASSLTEAFF. This chain joins TRBV7-6 and TRBJ1-1; D is uncertain. Germline CDR1 and CDR2: SGHVS and FNYEAQ. This CDR3 is built from 10 residues. The V and J ends lost 2 bases and 5 bases respectively, with 0 bases between them.

The chain carries TRBV11-2 and TRBJ2-7; the match to TRBD2 covers 11 bases. CDR3 length: 16 residues. CDR1 is SGHAT, CDR2 FQNNGV, per germline. The V segment lost 3 bases and the J segment 0 bases; nucleotides outside the gene matches: 4. Written as DNA, the CDR3 is TGTGCCAGCAGCTTGTATAGCGGGGGGGACTCCTACGAGCAGTACTTC. Its protein product is CASSLYSGGDSYEQYF.